This TCR beta chain emerged from a study of T cells after yellow fever vaccination. Trimming removed 2 bases from V and 8 bases from J; junction bases left unmatched: 6. Germline CDR1 is KGHSH and CDR2 is LQKENI. CDR3 length: 15 residues. For this clonotype: Its antigen is undetermined.

In TCRdb, the 5' RACE reads were re-called with MiXCR into one record per CDR3 protein. The repertoire consists of 68,000 or so distinct CDR3 sequences, with 5% to 8% occurring once and the leading ten covering roughly 35%. Study-wide points: Faster peaking, at day 5 versus 15, marked a secondary response that was weaker. Post-booster samples contained most primary-vaccination clones (around 96% CD4, about 85% CD8).

The sample here was CD8+ T cells sorted from PBMCs, taken around 45 days after the first yellow fever vaccination. The sequence derives from a young man who received the YFV17D yellow fever vaccine. The J gene is TRBJ1-4, the V gene TRBV18; TRBD1 matches at 9 bases. CDR3 nucleotide sequence: TGTGCCAGCTCACCAGAGACAGGGGGAGGAGAAAAACTGTTTTTT. The encoded protein is CASSPETGGGEKLFF.